This TCR beta chain stems from a study of T-cell memory formation after mild COVID-19. The V and J ends lost 0 bases and 4 bases, in that order; junction bases with no gene match: 8. The CDR3 runs 16 residues. The V gene's germline CDR1 is LGHNA and CDR2 YSLEER. About this clonotype: What it recognizes is unknown.

Study-wide points: Confirmation was lacking for SARS-CoV-2 specificity of second-wave clones that peaked on day 37. The study found balanced CD4/CD8 in clones contracting day 15 to 85 and a CD4+ lean in later expanders.

TCRdb reprocessed the 5' RACE reads with MiXCR, giving one entry per CDR3 protein. The sample yields some 350,000 distinct CDR3 sequences, around a sixth seen once. The clonotype originates from a man aged 18 to 29 who had mild COVID-19 (a few samples of this study predate the infection). Cell type and time point are not known. The V call is TRBV4-3, the J call TRBJ1-2, with 7 positions matching TRBD1. Input material: PBMCs or a T cell subset sorted from them (not recorded which). The DNA of the CDR3 is TGCGCCAGCAGCCAAGATCGAGGGGGCGCAGGCTATGGCTACACCTTC. Its protein product is CASSQDRGGAGYGYTF.